This TCR beta chain stems from a study of cytomegalovirus exposure and HLA in healthy donors. Study-level points and caveats: A later analysis found that most CMV-associated TCR beta chains appeared HLA-restricted. As a later analysis revealed, the rate of TCR association differed by HLA locus, with DRB1 most and HLA-C fewest.

Vbeta (60) and Jbeta (13) primers were used in the PCR. Authors' data handling: A later analysis tallied approximately 80 million unique TCR beta chains, about 11 million of them shared. Sequenced by immunoSEQ multiplex PCR; TCRdb stores in-frame clones only, minus some. That table furnishes V, J and clone size, whereas the DNA furnished D and trimming. This sample yields some 110,000 clones, of which about 70% are seen a single time; roughly 0.9% belongs to the top ten. Each donor's status was that of a healthy bone marrow donor. V lost 1 base to trimming and J lost 4 bases; unmatched junction nucleotides: 9. The germline V gene has CDR1 LGHNA and CDR2 YNFKEQ. The CDR3 is 16 amino acids. As concerns this clone: The antigen remains undetermined.

V gene TRBV4-2 combines with J gene TRBJ2-5; 7 bases map to TRBD2. This TCR was recovered from a young woman in good health and CMV-seronegative. The sequenced sample was PBMCs. The CDR3 sequence is CASSQGSSGLGETQYF. The CDR3 DNA is TGTGCCAGCAGCCAAGGAAGTAGCGGGTTGGGAGAGACCCAGTACTTC.